The 12 T cell receptor beta chains presented below share a single source sample, sequenced in a study of T-cell reconstitution after alpha-beta-depleted transplantation in children. Unique molecular identifiers were used to barcode this TCRbeta library. TCRdb ran MiXCR on the PCR reads and lists one entry per CDR3 protein. The table includes about 230,000 distinct CDR3 sequences, around 9.6% detected once. The sample in question was PBMCs from the stem cell graft donor, obtained from the stem cell graft. The source of these receptors is a human donor who donated a stem cell graft to a child with acute lymphoblastic leukemia.

In its sample, this clonotype was seen a few times. The chain employs TRBV15 and TRBJ2-3; TRBD1 aligns across 9 bases. After removal of 1 base from V and 1 base from J, the junction contained 3 bases not matched to a gene. The CDR3 has 16 residues. In germline, CDR1 is LNHNV, CDR2 YYDKDF (reference sequence). CDR3: CATSRGGDRGTDTQYF. DNA for the CDR3: TGTGCCACCAGCAGAGGAGGGGACAGGGGCACAGATACGCAGTATTTT.

The rearrangement uses TRBV6-2 or TRBV6-3 and TRBJ1-5, with D tentatively TRBD1 (5 bases). The CDR3 spans 12 residues. V dropped 2 bases and J dropped 6 bases, with 5 bases sitting between them. Germline CDR1 and CDR2: MNHEY and SVGEGT. CDR3 in DNA: TGTGCCAGCAGTTACGGGGGTCAGCCCCAGCATTTT. Translating gives CASSYGGQPQHF.

This clonotype was seen ten or more times. This chain connects TRBV7-9 to TRBJ2-2; perhaps TRBD2 as D (5 bases). CDR3 length: 14 residues. CDR1 SEHNR and CDR2 FQNEAQ come from the germline V gene (reference sequence). Trimming removed 6 bases at V and 5 bases at J, with 13 bases between. CDR3 sequence: CASSFRRDTGELFF. CDR3 DNA sequence: TGTGCCAGCAGTTTTCGACGGGATACCGGGGAGCTGTTTTTT.

The table lists this clonotype with a few counts. The chain has TRBV20-1 and TRBJ2-2; 8 bases are shared with TRBD1. In germline, CDR1 is DFQATT, CDR2 SNEGSKA (reference sequence). Trimming removed 3 bases from V and 1 base from J; junction bases left unmatched: 1. The CDR3 is 14 residues long. CDR3 sequence (DNA): TGCAGTGCTAGTGACAGGGGGAACACCGGGGAGCTGTTTTTT. Translated, it gives CSASDRGNTGELFF.

The chain couples TRBV5-1 to TRBJ2-3, with unresolved D. The germline V and J ends were trimmed by 0 bases and 0 bases, with 8 bases remaining between them. Looked up from germline, CDR1 is SGHRS and CDR2 is YFSETQ. This CDR3 has 15 amino acids. The DNA of the CDR3 is TGCGCCAGCAGCTTGGCACCTGCTAGCACAGATACGCAGTATTTT. Translated, it gives CASSLAPASTDTQYF.

This clonotype was seen repeatedly, ten times or more. The chain joins TRBV7-9 to TRBJ2-3; TRBD2 matches at 7 bases. CDR1 is SEHNR and CDR2 is FQNEAQ in the germline V gene (reference sequence). The CDR3 extends over 14 amino acids. The junction had 9 bases not matched to a gene; V was cut back by 5 bases and J by 7 bases. The CDR3 is CASSTPTSMNTQYF. The DNA of the CDR3 is TGTGCCAGCAGCACGCCGACTAGCATGAATACGCAGTATTTT. Combining the CDR3 with reference TRBV7-9 and TRBJ2-3 gives the whole variable domain DTGVSQNPRHKITKRGQNVTFRCDPISEHNRLYWYRQTLGQGPEFLTYFQNEAQLEKSRLLSDRFSAERPKGSFSTLEIQRTEQGDSAMYLCASSTPTSMNTQYFGPGTRLTVL.

In its sample, this clonotype was seen a few times. The rearrangement joins TRBV4-2 to TRBJ2-4; 11 bases match TRBD2. Germline assignment: CDR1 LGHNA and CDR2 YNFKEQ. V trimming: 1 base; J trimming: 11 bases; junction bases outside the gene matches: 19. The CDR3 length is 19 residues. CDR3 DNA sequence: TGTGCCAGCAGCCAAGGCAGCATTGGCCTAGCGGGGGGCACGATCGTTCAGTACTTC. Residues: CASSQGSIGLAGGTIVQYF.

The rearrangement uses TRBV2 and TRBJ1-2; a weak D match, TRBD1 (5 bases). Germline values: CDR1 SNHLY, CDR2 FYNNEI. Trimming took off 2 bases at V and 0 bases at J, with 16 bases between the two ends. The CDR3 consists of 17 residues. The chain's CDR3 is CASSEQRGQQANYGYTF. The CDR3 DNA reads as TGTGCCAGCAGTGAACAAAGGGGCCAGCAAGCTAACTATGGCTACACCTTC.

The chain combines TRBV6-1 with TRBJ1-1; TRBD1 matches 8 bases. This CDR3 is built from 14 residues. Per the germline V gene, CDR1 is MNHNS and CDR2 is SASEGT. V lost 2 bases and J lost 5; bases outside the gene matches: 4. Here the CDR3 reads CASSESTGDTEAFF. CDR3 DNA: TGTGCCAGCAGTGAATCGACAGGGGATACTGAAGCTTTCTTT.

This clonotype was counted a few times. CDR3 DNA sequence: TGTGCCAGCAGCTGGGGGGTGACGAACACTGAAGCTTTCTTT. It encodes CASSWGVTNTEAFF. V and J are TRBV5-6 and TRBJ1-1; D is perhaps TRBD1 (5 bases). Trimming removed 3 bases at V and 1 base at J, with 10 bases between. Looked up from germline, CDR1 is SGHDT and CDR2 is YYEEEE. The CDR3 extends over 14 amino acids.

This chain joins TRBV5-6 and TRBJ1-1, with D unresolved. This CDR3 is 13 amino acids long. Per germline, CDR1 SGHDT and CDR2 YYEEEE. V was pared by 3 bases and J by 4 bases, with 10 bases between. The CDR3 spells CASSSRFGTEAFF. For the CDR3, the DNA is TGTGCCAGCAGCTCAAGGTTCGGCACTGAAGCTTTCTTT. The full variable domain, its missing parts supplied by reference TRBV5-6 and TRBJ1-1, is DAGVTQSPTHLIKTRGQQVTLRCSPKSGHDTVSWYQQALGQGPQFIFQYYEEEERQRGNFPDRFSGHQFPNYSSELNVNALLLGDSALYLCASSSRFGTEAFFGQGTRLTVV.

The chain uses TRBV20-1 and TRBJ1-1, with D perhaps matching TRBD1 (5 bases). CDR3 length: 16 residues. V lost 1 base, J lost 1 base, and 16 bases lay in between. Germline V gene lookup returns CDR1 DFQATT and CDR2 SNEGSKA (reference sequence). As DNA, the CDR3 is TGCAGTGCTAGAGGTGGGGGGGGGACCCCGAACACTGAAGCTTTCTTT. Its protein is CSARGGGGTPNTEAFF.